Presented here are 32 T cell receptor beta chains from one specimen sequenced in a study of blood T cell repertoires in COVID-19. TCRdb keeps only in-frame clones here, not all; method: immunoSEQ multiplex PCR. The table includes approximately 220,000 clones, 83% detected once. Sequenced: PBMCs or T cells enriched from blood (not recorded which). Every receptor here comes from a middle-aged woman who had been exposed to COVID-19.

This sequence joins TRBV18 and TRBJ2-7; 7 bases fit TRBD1. Germline loops: CDR1 KGHSH, CDR2 LQKENI. This CDR3 contains 14 residues. V shed 3 bases, J shed 3 bases, and the junction held 5 bases outside the gene matches. The CDR3 here is CASSPPGTDYEQYF. In nucleotides, the CDR3 is TGTGCCAGCTCACCTCCCGGGACAGACTACGAGCAGTACTTC.

V and J are TRBV3-1 (or the pseudogene TRBV3-2) and TRBJ1-4, with D unclear. The CDR3 loop spans 16 amino acids. The V gene lost 0 bases and the J gene lost 0 bases, with 8 bases spanning the gap. In germline, CDR1 is LGHDT, CDR2 YNNKEL (reference sequence). CDR3 loop: CASSQDRAATNEKLFF. The CDR3 DNA sequence: TGTGCCAGCAGCCAAGATCGCGCTGCAACTAATGAAAAACTGTTTTTT.

This clone has just a few counts. The chain combines TRBV6-2 or TRBV6-3 with TRBJ2-4, with 8 positions matching TRBD1. CDR3 length: 14 amino acids. V dropped 4 bases and J dropped 4; count of bases not matched to a gene: 3. The germline V gene encodes CDR1 MNHEY and CDR2 SVGEGT. The CDR3 protein is CASSLQGEKNIQYF. The CDR3 nucleotides read TGTGCCAGCAGTTTACAGGGGGAAAAAAACATTCAGTACTTC.

The V and J genes are TRBV7-7 and TRBJ1-6, with 11 bases aligning to TRBD1. Germline V CDR1 and CDR2: SSHAT, FNYEAQ (reference sequence). The CDR3 loop spans 18 amino acids. The trim removed 6 bases at V and 0 bases at J, leaving 7 bases unmatched. The DNA of the CDR3 is TGTGCCAGCAGTTTTATTGGGACAGGGGGCTCCTATAATTCACCCCTCCACTTT. It specifies CASSFIGTGGSYNSPLHF.

This clone was detected a few times. For the CDR3, the DNA is TGTGCCAGCAGCTTAGTTAGTAAGACACCTAACTATGGCTACACCTTC. Amino acids: CASSLVSKTPNYGYTF. The V gene is TRBV11-2, the J gene TRBJ1-2; D is undetermined. The V and J ends lost 1 base and 0 bases respectively, with 12 bases between them. Germline loops: CDR1 SGHAT, CDR2 FQNNGV. This CDR3 is 16 amino acids long.

The chain combines TRBV6-5 with TRBJ1-4, with 9 bases matching TRBD1. V was pared by 6 bases and J by 6 bases, with 8 bases of the junction left unmatched. Germline values: CDR1 MNHEY, CDR2 SVGAGI. The CDR3 totals 15 residues. The CDR3 DNA reads TGTGCCAGCAGCTCTACAGGGGGCGCAGATGAAAAACTGTTTTTT. Amino acids: CASSSTGGADEKLFF.

This chain uses TRBV3-1 (or the pseudogene TRBV3-2) with TRBJ1-3; 9 bases agree with TRBD1. Trimming cost V 3 bases and J 5 bases; bases outside gene matches: 5. CDR1 LGHDT and CDR2 YNNKEL come from the germline V gene (reference sequence). CDR3 length equals 15 residues. CDR3 loop: CASSHGTGLRNTIYF. DNA for the CDR3: TGTGCCAGCAGCCACGGGACAGGGCTTAGAAACACCATATATTTT.

The chain links TRBV6-5 to TRBJ1-1; D not certain. Germline CDR1 reads MNHEY; CDR2 reads SVGAGI. V lost 4 bases, J lost 1 base, and 10 bases lay in between. The CDR3 contains 14 residues. The CDR3 nucleotides are TGTGCCAGCAGTTCCCCCCGGGAGAACACTGAAGCTTTCTTT. This translates into CASSSPRENTEAFF.

The rearrangement joins TRBV9 to TRBJ2-2; 8 bases fit TRBD2. The CDR3 length is 15 residues. From germline, CDR1 is SGDLS and CDR2 YYNGEE. After removal of 0 bases from V and 6 bases from J, the junction contained 4 bases not matched to a gene. The CDR3 DNA sequence: TGTGCCAGCAGCGTAGGATTAGCGGGGTCCGGGGAGCTGTTTTTT. It yields the protein CASSVGLAGSGELFF.

This clone has more than one count but fewer than ten. The chain recombines TRBV7-2 with TRBJ1-1; 9 bases agree with TRBD1. CDR3 length: 14 amino acids. Looked up from germline, CDR1 is SGHTA and CDR2 is FQGNSA. J was trimmed by 5 bases and V by 5 bases; bases with no gene match: 6. The CDR3 DNA sequence: TGTGCCAGCAGCATTGGACAGGGGCGAACTGAAGCTTTCTTT. Its protein is CASSIGQGRTEAFF. The full variable domain, with the rest looked up from reference TRBV7-2 and TRBJ1-1, is GAGVSQSPSNKVTEKGKDVELRCDPISGHTALYWYRQSLGQGLEFLIYFQGNSAPDKSGLPSDRFSAERTGGSVSTLTIQRTQQEDSAVYLCASSIGQGRTEAFFGQGTRLTVV.

The chain uses TRBV9 and TRBJ2-3; 9 bases line up with TRBD2. Trimming took 6 bases from V and 8 from J; bases not matched to a gene: 10. The CDR3 loop spans 14 amino acids. Germline V gene data show CDR1 as SGDLS and CDR2 as YYNGEE. CDR3 sequence: CASTGGGGAPTQYF. The CDR3 coding sequence is TGTGCCAGCACCGGCGGCGGGGGGGCCCCTACGCAGTATTTT.

This clone was picked up one time. The chain joins TRBV9 to TRBJ2-2, with no clear D. The V end lost 0 bases, the J end lost 6 bases, and 15 bases lay between the germline ends. Germline values: CDR1 SGDLS, CDR2 YYNGEE. The CDR3 is 16 amino acids. CDR3 coding DNA: TGTGCCAGCAGCGTAGCTGCAGACAAGATATCCGGGGAGCTGTTTTTT. Encoded protein: CASSVAADKISGELFF.

The chain has TRBV27 and TRBJ1-2; TRBD1 might be the D (5 bases). Germline CDR1 MNHEY, CDR2 SMNVEV (reference sequence). Trimming shortened V by 3 bases and J by 3 bases, and 8 bases separated the two germline ends. The CDR3 contains 13 residues. The CDR3 DNA reads TGTGCCAGCAGTTTTTGGGGCGACTATGGCTACACCTTC. As protein: CASSFWGDYGYTF.

The chain employs TRBV6-2 or TRBV6-3 and TRBJ2-1; TRBD2 matches at 7 bases. Germline values: CDR1 MNHEY, CDR2 SVGEGT. V lost 1 base and J lost 7; bases outside the gene matches: 10. This CDR3 comprises 16 residues. This CDR3 reads CASSYFSGTYLNEQFF. As DNA, the CDR3 is TGTGCCAGCAGTTACTTCAGCGGGACCTATTTGAATGAGCAGTTCTTC.

The chain employs TRBV6-1 and TRBJ2-2, with D perhaps TRBD2 (6 bases). The CDR3 loop spans 13 amino acids. CDR1 is MNHNS and CDR2 is SASEGT in the germline V gene. Trimming pared 5 bases from V and 7 bases from J, leaving 11 bases between. CDR3 nucleotide sequence: TGTGCCAGCAGTCGCCGGCGGGACGGGGAGCTGTTTTTT. This encodes CASSRRRDGELFF.

J is TRBJ2-7 and V is TRBV6-6, with D perhaps matching TRBD2 (6 bases). The CDR3 is 14 residues long. Germline CDR1 is MNHNY and CDR2 is SVGAGI (reference sequence). The germline V and J ends were trimmed by 0 bases and 0 bases, with 6 bases remaining between them. In nucleotides, the CDR3 is TGTGCCAGCAGTTACTCTAGCGGCTCCTACGAGCAGTACTTC. Translated: CASSYSSGSYEQYF.

This clone was counted between two and nine times. The chain couples TRBV13 to TRBJ2-7; TRBD1 matches 7 bases. Per the germline V gene, CDR1 is PRHDT and CDR2 is FYEKMQ (reference sequence). The CDR3 is made up of 15 amino acids. Trimming at V came to 5 bases and at J to 6 bases, leaving 13 bases not matched to a gene. CDR3 nucleotide sequence: TGTGCCAGCAGCCTATCCCGGACAGGTATAGGCGAGCAGTACTTC. Its protein product is CASSLSRTGIGEQYF.

This chain links TRBV18 with TRBJ2-5; TRBD2 matches at 11 bases. CDR1 is KGHSH, CDR2 LQKENI, per germline. V gave up 4 bases and J gave up 4 bases; unmatched junction bases: 5. This CDR3 spans 15 amino acids. CDR3 DNA sequence: TGTGCCAGCTCACAACAAACTAGCGGGGGAGAGACCCAGTACTTC. Translation gives CASSQQTSGGETQYF.

The chain joins TRBV14 to TRBJ1-1; 7 bases map to TRBD1. The trim removed 5 bases at V and 0 bases at J, leaving 12 bases unmatched. This CDR3 region has 17 residues. Germline CDR1 reads SGHDN; CDR2 reads FVKESK. CDR3 nucleotides: TGTGCCAGCAGCACAAGAAAAACAGGGGCTTTGAACACTGAAGCTTTCTTT. Its protein product is CASSTRKTGALNTEAFF.

This clone was seen more than once but under ten times. The chain carries TRBV6-5 and TRBJ2-7; 10 bases are shared with TRBD1. The length of the CDR3 is 14 residues. Looked up from germline, CDR1 is MNHEY and CDR2 is SVGAGI. After removal of 4 bases from V and 3 bases from J, the junction contained 3 bases not matched to a gene. The CDR3 here is CASSSDRGYYEQYF. The DNA for the CDR3 is TGTGCCAGCAGTTCGGACAGGGGGTACTACGAGCAGTACTTC.

This chain links TRBV6-5 with TRBJ2-3; 7 bases fit TRBD1. Germline values: CDR1 MNHEY, CDR2 SVGAGI. CDR3 length equals 13 residues. With 7 bases clipped from V and 3 bases from J, the junction kept 4 bases outside the gene matches. CDR3 DNA sequence: TGTGCCAGCACCTGGGGACAGACAGATACGCAGTATTTT. Translating it yields CASTWGQTDTQYF.

The CDR3 bases are TGTGCCAGCAGCCCCCGCCTAGGTGAAAAACTGTTTTTT. This codes for CASSPRLGEKLFF. The chain joins TRBV11-1 to TRBJ1-4, with D uncertain. Trimming shortened V by 5 bases and J by 7 bases, and 11 bases separated the two germline ends. The CDR3 is made up of 13 amino acids. The germline gives CDR1 SGHAT, CDR2 FQDESV (reference sequence).

The rearrangement joins TRBV5-1 to TRBJ2-3; D ambiguous. CDR1 is SGHRS, CDR2 YFSETQ, per germline. Trimming pared 0 bases from V and 4 bases from J, leaving 12 bases between. This CDR3 has 15 amino acids. The CDR3 sequence is CASSLVNGQADTQYF. CDR3 nucleotide sequence: TGCGCCAGCAGCTTGGTAAATGGTCAGGCAGATACGCAGTATTTT.

The CDR3 region is CAWSVLGGSGQPQHF. The CDR3 DNA follows: TGTGCCTGGAGTGTACTAGGGGGTTCGGGGCAGCCCCAGCATTTT. The V and J genes are TRBV30 and TRBJ1-5; TRBD1 might be the D (6 bases). Trimming cost V 0 bases and J 7 bases, with 16 bases left between them. Germline CDR1 GTSNPN, CDR2 SVGIG (reference sequence). The CDR3 has 15 residues.

DNA of the CDR3: TGTGCCAGCAGCTTCTCGGTCGGAGGGAGGACTGAAGCTTTCTTT. It encodes CASSFSVGGRTEAFF. This chain connects TRBV7-2 to TRBJ1-1; D call uncertain. Trimming removed 3 bases at V and 5 bases at J, with 16 bases between. The CDR3 sequence is 15 residues long. Looked up from germline, CDR1 is SGHTA and CDR2 is FQGNSA.

The V and J genes are TRBV6-5 and TRBJ1-2, with 8 bases matching TRBD1. The CDR3 contains 15 residues. J gave up 3 bases and V 0 bases, and 3 bases lay outside the gene matches. The V gene's germline CDR1 is MNHEY and CDR2 SVGAGI. The CDR3 protein is CASSYSAGGDYGYTF. The DNA of the CDR3 is TGTGCCAGCAGTTACTCGGCAGGGGGCGACTATGGCTACACCTTC.

This CDR3 reads CASSSVAGANTGELFF. CDR3 coding DNA: TGTGCCAGCAGCTCGGTAGCGGGGGCAAACACCGGGGAGCTGTTTTTT. The genes are TRBV7-3 and TRBJ2-2, with 9 bases that match TRBD2. The germline V gene encodes CDR1 SGHTA and CDR2 FQGTGA. CDR3 length: 16 amino acids. The V gene end was trimmed by 4 bases and the J gene end by 2 bases; junction bases not matched to a gene: 5.

This clone showed up just a few times. The J gene is TRBJ1-6, the V gene TRBV28; TRBD1 matches 9 bases. V shed 8 bases, J shed 7 bases, and the junction held 9 bases outside the gene matches. Germline CDR1 MDHEN, CDR2 SYDVKM. CDR3 size: 15 residues. The CDR3: CASLRGQGRNSPLHF. CDR3 DNA: TGTGCCAGCCTCCGCGGACAGGGGAGGAATTCACCCCTCCACTTT.

The count of this clone is one. The chain couples TRBV18 to TRBJ1-1; the D gene is possibly TRBD1 (6 bases). The CDR3 length is 15 residues. Germline V gene lookup returns CDR1 KGHSH and CDR2 LQKENI. V lost 3 bases and J 4 bases, leaving 15 bases between the germline ends. CDR3 DNA: TGTGCCAGCTCACCCGGAACAGGGAGCGGCACTGAAGCTTTCTTT. This encodes CASSPGTGSGTEAFF.

The J gene is TRBJ1-2, the V gene TRBV28, with unresolved D. In germline, CDR1 is MDHEN, CDR2 SYDVKM. The CDR3 covers 13 residues. Deletions cut 3 bases from V and 8 bases from J, with 13 bases between. CDR3 sequence (DNA): TGTGCCAGCAGTTTCGGGAACCCTGGGGGCTACACCTTC. Translation: CASSFGNPGGYTF.

DNA for the CDR3: TGTGCCAGTAGGAACAGGGGGTGGGGACAATGGTATCAGCCCCAGCATTTT. Translated: CASRNRGWGQWYQPQHF. The rearrangement links TRBV19 to TRBJ1-5, with 8 bases matching TRBD1. Germline lookup yields CDR1 LNHDA and CDR2 SQIVND (reference sequence). The CDR3 runs 17 residues. Trimming removed 6 bases from V and 5 bases from J; junction bases left unmatched: 15.

The CDR3 region is CASKRFEGGTIYF. The CDR3 DNA follows: TGTGCCAGTAAGCGGTTTGAGGGTGGCACCATATATTTT. V and J are TRBV19 and TRBJ1-3, with no clear D. This CDR3 is built from 13 residues. V lost 7 bases and J lost 9, with 16 bases in between. The germline CDR1 and CDR2 sequences are LNHDA and SQIVND (reference sequence).